This T cell receptor beta chain was captured by sequencing in a study of immune reconstitution after stem cell transplant in scleroderma (dated by TCRdb to about 2017). About this clonotype itself: The antigen it recognizes is unknown. Within one base of it there is no much larger clone, and no base qualities were kept.

The germline V gene (reference sequence) provides CDR1 WNHNN and CDR2 SYGVQD. The CDR3 numbers 14 residues from cysteine through phenylalanine. The only DNA kept is the CDR3, 42 bases in frame from the first base. At the junction V is shortened by 5 bases and J by 4 bases, with 13 bases in between. Library preparation was by RT-PCR. Data came from an Illumina MiSeq. The public reads were reanalyzed by TCRdb: fastp trimming at Q25, MiXCR alignment, in-frame beta chains only. Each CDR3 protein gets just one entry, which takes the most common genes and DNA from the rows behind it. The sample includes approximately 3,000 distinct CDR3 sequences, with approximately 10% observed a single time. Jointly, the top ten make up about 10% of the sample.

Recombination connected TRBV10-1 to TRBJ2-3, with the D call perhaps TRBD1 or TRBD2, as 5 bases match in each case. This material was collected before or after autologous hematopoietic stem cell transplantation (not recorded which). The sequence derives from a female donor with systemic sclerosis. The CDR3 reads as follows: CASSPWGSPDTQYF. The sequence in DNA is TGCGCCAGCAGTCCGTGGGGGAGCCCAGATACGCAGTATTTT.